This record looks at one T cell receptor beta chain sequence and its context. This clonotype turned up a few times. What this receptor recognizes is not known. It has no much larger one-base neighbor in the sample; base qualities were not kept. Ficoll-Paque density gradient centrifugation was the method used to isolate PBMCs. This entry comes from a study of T-cell memory formation after mild COVID-19 (dated by TCRdb to the early 2020s). About the full investigation: Most TCR sequence clusters were specific to one of the two donors. Longitudinal TCRalpha and TCRbeta repertoire sequencing tracked T-cell clones expanding and contracting after mild COVID-19 in two donors. The cohort was made up of two young adult volunteers, one female and one male, who were previously healthy. Overall study results and their limits: Contracting CD4+ clones were found mainly in CM and EM memory subsets, while CD8+ clones were enriched in EMRA. The second-wave clones that peaked on day 37 were not confirmed to be SARS-CoV-2 specific. The detection of some responding clones in pre-infection memory suggests that pre-existing cross-reactive memory T cells joined the SARS-CoV-2 response. Clones contracting from day 15 to 85 had balanced CD4/CD8 phenotypes, while a second wave expanding from day 15 to 37 was biased towards CD4+. Only two mild cases were covered by the study, and larger cohorts that include severe cases with pre-infection samples were considered necessary.

The CDR3, cysteine through phenylalanine, is 14 amino acids long. The kept DNA is CDR3 alone, 42 bases in frame from the first base. At the junction V is shortened by 1 base and J by 5 bases, with 11 bases in between. In the germline V gene, CDR1 corresponds to LGHNA and CDR2 to YSLEER. TCRdb lists the instrument as Illumina NovaSeq 6000. cDNA libraries for TCRalpha and TCRbeta were prepared by 5'RACE using constant-segment primers, with sample barcodes and unique molecular identifiers added. RNA was extracted from every sample with Trizol reagent. The libraries were amplified in two PCR steps, and the second step added a second sample barcode and Illumina TruSeq adapters. Libraries were sequenced on an Illumina NovaSeq with 2 x 150 bp paired-end reads. The paper's data handling went like this. With migec v1.2.7, reads were demultiplexed and then collapsed into UMI-guided consensus sequences. Using mixcr v2.1.11, UMI consensuses were aligned to TRA and TRB V and J templates and then assembled into clonotypes. Expanded or contracted clonotypes were those called significant by both edgeR and NoisET, with noise models trained on biological replicates. For edgeR calls, the cutoffs were a false discovery rate-adjusted p below 0.01 and a log2 fold-change threshold of 1. As an exploratory analysis of dynamics, PCA with hierarchical clustering was applied to max-normalized trajectories of the 1000 most abundant clonotypes. The CD4 or CD8 phenotype of responding clones was assigned using the separately sequenced CD4+ and CD8+ repertoires. Through fastp at Q25 and MiXCR, TCRdb rebuilt clones from the public reads, retaining in-frame beta chains. Each entry is one CDR3 protein sequence, shown with its most common DNA and genes. The V and J calls here are based on TCRdb, not the publication. The sample data list roughly 300,000 distinct CDR3 sequences, and roughly an eighth of these were observed just once. The ten largest account for about a fifth of the sample.

The specimen sequenced was PBMCs or a T cell subset sorted from them (not recorded which). The chain is encoded by TRBV4-3 joined to TRBJ2-5; no D gene call is confident. The TCR originated in a man aged 18 to 29 who had mild COVID-19 (a few samples of this study predate the infection). The sample titles of this study are shuffled in the database, so cell type and time point are left out; the donor was told from shared clones. The CDR3 protein is CASSQARVGETQYF. DNA sequence: TGCGCCAGCAGCCAAGCTCGGGTTGGGGAGACCCAGTACTTC.